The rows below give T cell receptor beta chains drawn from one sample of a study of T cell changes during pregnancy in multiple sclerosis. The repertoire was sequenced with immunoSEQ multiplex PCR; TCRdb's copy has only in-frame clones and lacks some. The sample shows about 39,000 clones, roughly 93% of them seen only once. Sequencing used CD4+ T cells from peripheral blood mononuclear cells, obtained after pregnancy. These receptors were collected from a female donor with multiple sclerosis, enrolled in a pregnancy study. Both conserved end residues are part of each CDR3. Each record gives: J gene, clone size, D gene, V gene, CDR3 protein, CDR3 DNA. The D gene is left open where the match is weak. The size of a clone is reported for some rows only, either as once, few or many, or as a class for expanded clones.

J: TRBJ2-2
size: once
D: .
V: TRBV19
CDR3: CASSIEVRTGELFF
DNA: TGTGCCAGTAGTATTGAGGTGCGCACCGGGGAGCTGTTTTTT

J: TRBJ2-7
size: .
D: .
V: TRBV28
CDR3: CASSLGSGYEQYF
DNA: TGTGCCAGCAGCCTGGGTTCAGGGTACGAGCAGTACTTC

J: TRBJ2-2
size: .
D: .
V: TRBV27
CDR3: CASSPGGGRVSGELFF
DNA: TGTGCCAGCAGCCCCGGTGGGGGCAGAGTTTCCGGGGAGCTGTTTTTT

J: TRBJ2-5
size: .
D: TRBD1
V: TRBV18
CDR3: CASSRDREETQYF
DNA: TGTGCCAGCTCACGCGACAGGGAAGAGACCCAGTACTTC

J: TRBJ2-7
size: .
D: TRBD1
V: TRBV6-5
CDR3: CASSYGGDRAYEQYF
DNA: TGTGCCAGCAGTTACGGGGGGGACAGGGCTTACGAGCAGTACTTC

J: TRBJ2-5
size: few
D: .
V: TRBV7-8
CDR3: CASSAGDRAQYF
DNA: TGTGCCAGCAGCGCAGGGGACCGGGCCCAGTACTTC

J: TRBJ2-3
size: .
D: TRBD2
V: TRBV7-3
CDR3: CASSLTGGGPDTQYF
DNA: TGTGCCAGCAGCTTGACGGGGGGGGGACCAGATACGCAGTATTTT

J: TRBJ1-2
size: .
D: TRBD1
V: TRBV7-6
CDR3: CASSPQGDGGYTF
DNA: TGTGCCAGCAGCCCACAGGGGGACGGTGGCTACACCTTC

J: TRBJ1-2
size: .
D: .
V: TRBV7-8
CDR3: CASSLRALQGYTF
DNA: TGTGCCAGCAGCCTCCGAGCCCTACAGGGCTACACCTTC

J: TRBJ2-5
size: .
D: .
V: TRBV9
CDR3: CASSVGGNQETQYF
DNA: TGTGCCAGCAGCGTAGGGGGCAACCAAGAGACCCAGTACTTC

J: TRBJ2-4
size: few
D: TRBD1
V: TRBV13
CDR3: CASSLGSQGASKNIQYF
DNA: TGTGCCAGCAGCTTAGGATCTCAGGGGGCGTCCAAAAACATTCAGTACTTC

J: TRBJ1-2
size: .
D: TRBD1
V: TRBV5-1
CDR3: CASSGDRGWSGYTF
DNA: TGCGCCAGCAGCGGGGACAGGGGGTGGAGTGGCTACACCTTC

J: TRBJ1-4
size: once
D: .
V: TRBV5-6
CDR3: CASSLYSPGGSNEKLFF
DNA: TGTGCCAGCAGCTTATATTCCCCGGGGGGTTCTAATGAAAAACTGTTTTTT

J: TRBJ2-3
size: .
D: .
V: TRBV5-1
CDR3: CASSPGYADTQYF
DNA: TGCGCCAGCAGCCCGGGATACGCAGATACGCAGTATTTT

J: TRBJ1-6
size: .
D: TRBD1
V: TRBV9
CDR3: CASSERTGQDSPLHF
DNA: TGTGCCAGCAGCGAGCGGACAGGACAGGATTCACCCCTCCACTTT

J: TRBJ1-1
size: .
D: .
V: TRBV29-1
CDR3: CSVAYLLDTEAFF
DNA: TGCAGCGTTGCGTATTTGTTAGACACTGAAGCTTTCTTT

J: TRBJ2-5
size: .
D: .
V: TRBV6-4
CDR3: CASSRQAGETQYF
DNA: TGTGCCAGCAGCAGACAGGCGGGAGAGACCCAGTACTTC

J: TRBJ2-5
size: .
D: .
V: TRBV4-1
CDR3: CASSQVQKETQYF
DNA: TGCGCCAGCAGCCAAGTACAGAAAGAGACCCAGTACTTC

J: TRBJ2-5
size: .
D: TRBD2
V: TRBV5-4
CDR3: CASRRGVGETQYF
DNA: TGTGCCAGCAGACGGGGGGTCGGAGAGACCCAGTACTTC

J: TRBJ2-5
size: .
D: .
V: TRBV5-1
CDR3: CASSLAETQYF
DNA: TGCGCCAGCAGCTTGGCGGAGACCCAGTACTTC

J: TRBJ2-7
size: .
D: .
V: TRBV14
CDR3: CASSQYYEQYF
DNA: TGTGCCAGCAGCCAATACTACGAGCAGTACTTC

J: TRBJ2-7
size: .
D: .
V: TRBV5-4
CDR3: CASSLEGSGAYEQYF
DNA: TGTGCCAGCAGCTTGGAAGGTAGCGGAGCCTACGAGCAGTACTTC

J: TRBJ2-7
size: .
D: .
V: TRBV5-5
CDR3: CASSLVTSYEQYF
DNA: TGTGCCAGCAGCTTGGTCACTTCCTACGAGCAGTACTTC

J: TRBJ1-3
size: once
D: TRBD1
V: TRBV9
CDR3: CASSAHDQGAPRNTIYF
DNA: TGTGCCAGCAGCGCCCACGACCAGGGGGCGCCCCGAAACACCATATATTTT

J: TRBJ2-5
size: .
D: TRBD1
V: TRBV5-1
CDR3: CASSPQGGEIQYF
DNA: TGCGCCAGCAGCCCACAGGGGGGTGAGATCCAGTACTTC

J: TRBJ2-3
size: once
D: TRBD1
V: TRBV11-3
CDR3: CASSPRRGQADTQYF
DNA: TGTGCCAGCAGCCCACGAAGGGGGCAGGCAGATACGCAGTATTTT

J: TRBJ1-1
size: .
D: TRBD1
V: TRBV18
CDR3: CASSPPRTGPKNTEAFF
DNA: TGTGCCAGCTCACCACCGCGGACAGGGCCCAAGAACACTGAAGCTTTCTTT

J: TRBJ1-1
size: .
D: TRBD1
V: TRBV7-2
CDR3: CASSLQGQGNTEAFF
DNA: TGTGCCAGCAGCTTACAAGGACAGGGGAACACTGAAGCTTTCTTT

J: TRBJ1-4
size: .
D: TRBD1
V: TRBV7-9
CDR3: CASSKDRGYGEKLFF
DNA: TGTGCCAGCAGCAAGGACAGGGGTTATGGTGAAAAACTGTTTTTT

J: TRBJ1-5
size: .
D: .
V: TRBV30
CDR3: CAWRAGGGQPQHF
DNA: TGTGCCTGGAGGGCGGGTGGAGGGCAGCCCCAGCATTTT

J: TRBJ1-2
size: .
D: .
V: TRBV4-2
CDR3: CASSRGVTNYGYTF
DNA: TGTGCCAGCAGCCGGGGGGTAACTAACTATGGCTACACCTTC

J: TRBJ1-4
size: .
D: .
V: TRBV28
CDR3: CASSNGEGYREKLFF
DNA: TGTGCCAGCAGCAATGGGGAGGGGTATCGTGAAAAACTGTTTTTT

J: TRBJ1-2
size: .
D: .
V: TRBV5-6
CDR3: CASSLRGYGYTF
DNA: TGTGCCAGCAGCTTGAGAGGGTACGGCTACACCTTC

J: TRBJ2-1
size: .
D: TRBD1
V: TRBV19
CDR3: CASSPRTGKYNEQFF
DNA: TGTGCCAGTAGTCCCAGGACAGGAAAATACAATGAGCAGTTCTTC

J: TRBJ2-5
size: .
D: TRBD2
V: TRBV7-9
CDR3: CASSFSGGAGETQYF
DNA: TGTGCCAGCAGCTTCAGCGGGGGGGCCGGTGAGACCCAGTACTTC

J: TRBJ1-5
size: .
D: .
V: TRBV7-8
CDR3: CASSPVLQQGNQPQHF
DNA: TGTGCCAGCAGCCCGGTTCTTCAGCAGGGTAATCAGCCCCAGCATTTT

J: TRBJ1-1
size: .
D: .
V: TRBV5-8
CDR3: CASSGTARGTEAFF
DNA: TGTGCCAGCAGCGGTACAGCTCGTGGGACTGAAGCTTTCTTT

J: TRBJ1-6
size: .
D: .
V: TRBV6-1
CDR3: CASSDRGAPSLGSPLHF
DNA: TGTGCCAGCAGTGACCGCGGGGCGCCTAGCCTTGGTTCACCCCTCCACTTT

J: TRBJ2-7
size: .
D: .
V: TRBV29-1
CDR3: CSVEGHQGDEQYF
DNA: TGCAGCGTTGAGGGTCATCAGGGTGACGAGCAGTACTTC

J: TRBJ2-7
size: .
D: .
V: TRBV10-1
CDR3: CASSVAGHNSESYEQYF
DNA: TGCGCCAGCAGTGTAGCCGGACACAACTCGGAAAGCTACGAGCAGTACTTC

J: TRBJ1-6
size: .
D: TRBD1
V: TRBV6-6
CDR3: CASALIQGALNSPLHF
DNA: TGTGCCAGCGCCTTAATTCAGGGGGCGCTAAATTCACCCCTCCACTTT

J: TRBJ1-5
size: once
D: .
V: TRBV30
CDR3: CAWSDRVGQPQHF
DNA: TGTGCCTGGAGTGACAGGGTGGGCCAGCCCCAGCATTTT